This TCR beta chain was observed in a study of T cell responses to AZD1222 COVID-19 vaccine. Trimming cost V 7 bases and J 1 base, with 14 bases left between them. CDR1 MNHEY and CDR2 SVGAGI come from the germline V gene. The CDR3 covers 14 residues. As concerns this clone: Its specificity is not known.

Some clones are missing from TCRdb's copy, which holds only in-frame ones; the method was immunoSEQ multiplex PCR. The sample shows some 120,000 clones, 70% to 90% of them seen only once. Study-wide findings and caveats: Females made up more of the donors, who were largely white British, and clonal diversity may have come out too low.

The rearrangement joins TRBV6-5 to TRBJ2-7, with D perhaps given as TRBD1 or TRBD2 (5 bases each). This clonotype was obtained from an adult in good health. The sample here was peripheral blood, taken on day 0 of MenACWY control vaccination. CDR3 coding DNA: TGTGCCAGCAAGGACTGGGGGATTTCCTACGAGCAGTACTTC. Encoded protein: CASKDWGISYEQYF.